The 3 T cell receptor beta chains below were found in one sample sequenced in a study of blood T cell repertoires in COVID-19. The data were produced by immunoSEQ multiplex PCR, yet TCRdb's version contains in-frame clones alone and is incomplete. The sample contains under 200,000 clones, around 85% of which appear only once. The specimen was peripheral blood. These receptors were collected from a woman at least 80 years old with acute or convalescent COVID-19.

The chain employs TRBV6-5 and TRBJ1-4; 7 bases are a match to TRBD1. In germline, CDR1 is MNHEY, CDR2 SVGAGI. CDR3 length equals 15 residues. V trimming: 6 bases; J trimming: 8 bases; junction bases outside the gene matches: 12. CDR3 DNA sequence: TGTGCCAGCAGAACGGGACAGCTAACCGGGGAAAAACTGTTTTTT. Protein: CASRTGQLTGEKLFF.

This chain links TRBV2 with TRBJ2-2; 7 nucleotides match TRBD1. V shed 7 bases and J 0 bases; nucleotides not matched to a gene: 8. CDR3 length: 16 amino acids. Germline V gene data show CDR1 as SNHLY and CDR2 as FYNNEI. This chain's CDR3 is CASTKGTASNTGELFF. DNA of the CDR3: TGTGCCAGCACTAAAGGGACAGCCTCGAACACCGGGGAGCTGTTTTTT.

This clone showed up just once. DNA for the CDR3: TGTGCCAGCTCGGCGGGAGCGGCCTACAATGAGCAGTTCTTC. Its translation is CASSAGAAYNEQFF. This chain connects TRBV7-3 to TRBJ2-1, with 7 nucleotides matching TRBD2. This CDR3 spans 14 amino acids. Trimming removed 8 bases from V and 2 bases from J; junction bases left unmatched: 6. CDR1 is SGHTA and CDR2 is FQGTGA in the germline V gene.